This record covers a single T cell receptor beta chain. The target antigen is unknown. This sample is part of a study of T cell responses to AZD1222 COVID-19 vaccine. Study outcomes and limitations: Nearly half of unique spike-specific TCRs reportedly avoided B.1.351 and B.1.1.7 mutated regions.

Germline trimming cut 0 bases from V and 7 bases from J; bases unmatched to any gene: 2. The germline V gene encodes CDR1 MGHRA and CDR2 YSYEKL. The CDR3 has 15 amino acids. Produced via immunoSEQ multiplex PCR; TCRdb's table is partial and in-frame only. The table has about 130,000 clones, about nine tenths seen once. This TCR was recovered from an adult in good health. The source material was peripheral blood, sampled on day 0 of AZD1222 vaccination. The V call is TRBV4-1, the J call TRBJ1-6; 8 nucleotides align to TRBD1. CDR3 nucleotides: TGCGCCAGCAGCCAAGAGTACAGGGGGAATTCACCCCTCCACTTT. Translation gives CASSQEYRGNSPLHF.